The rows below give T cell receptor beta chains drawn from one sample of a study of T-cell reconstitution after alpha-beta-depleted transplantation in children. Each CDR3 protein gets one entry after TCRdb re-called the PCR reads with MiXCR. The sample includes about 980,000 distinct CDR3 sequences, 25% to 30% of them seen just once. This sample comprised PBMCs, mostly from graft donor cells, obtained 360 days after TCRalphabeta/CD19-depleted stem cell transplant. These receptors were obtained from a boy younger than two who had a stem cell transplant for SCID, so the T cells may come from the graft donor. Each CDR3 is given with its conserved first and last residue. D genes are given only for firm matches. Some rows mark clone size as missing; the rest say once, few, many or name a class of expanded clone.

.	TRBV5-1	.	TRBJ1-1	TGCGCCAGCAAAGTACAGGGATGGACTGAAGCTTTCTTT	CASKVQGWTEAFF
.	TRBV13	few	TRBJ1-6	TGTGCCAGCAGCTTAGTTCGGGGCGGGCGTTCACCCCTCCACTTT	CASSLVRGGRSPLHF
TRBD2	TRBV24-1	many	TRBJ2-3	TGTGCCACCAGTAAGAGCGGGGGGGCCCGCGATACGCAGTATTTT	CATSKSGGARDTQYF
.	TRBV20-1	few	TRBJ2-5	TGCAGTGCTAGAGACGCTAGCCTTCGCCAAGAGACCCAGTACTTC	CSARDASLRQETQYF
.	TRBV7-3	.	TRBJ2-2	TGTGCCAGCAGCTGGTACGAGGTTAACACCGGGGAGCTGTTTTTT	CASSWYEVNTGELFF
TRBD2	TRBV15	.	TRBJ2-1	TGTGCCACCAGCAGAGTCGCGGGGGGGCAGTACAATGAGCAGTTCTTC	CATSRVAGGQYNEQFF
.	TRBV6-1	few	TRBJ1-4	TGTGCCAGCAGTCTAGACAGGTCGGGGGAAAAACTGTTTTTT	CASSLDRSGEKLFF
TRBD1	TRBV2	many	TRBJ1-5	TGTGCCAGCCAGACAGGGCTGGGGCCCCAGCATTTT	CASQTGLGPQHF
TRBD1	TRBV12-3/TRBV12-4	few	TRBJ2-2	TGTGCCAGCACCAGGACAGGGGGGAACACCGGGGAGCTGTTTTTT	CASTRTGGNTGELFF
.	TRBV2	.	TRBJ2-1	TGTGCCAGCAGGGCCGAGGGGAATGAGCAGTTCTTC	CASRAEGNEQFF
.	TRBV6-1	few	TRBJ1-1	TGTGCCAGCAGATTGCGAAGCCTGAACACTGAAGCTTTCTTT	CASRLRSLNTEAFF
TRBD2	TRBV27	.	TRBJ2-5	TGTGCCAGCAGTTCCCTGGGGCTAGCGGGGCCCGGGACCCAGTACTTC	CASSSLGLAGPGTQYF
.	TRBV4-3	.	TRBJ2-7	TGCGCCAGCAGCCAAGATTTTGTCGGCGACCTCTCCTACGAGCAGTACTTC	CASSQDFVGDLSYEQYF
.	TRBV9	few	TRBJ1-6	TGTGCCAGCAGCGTAGTAGGGGGATGGACTTCACCCCTCCACTTT	CASSVVGGWTSPLHF
TRBD2	TRBV28	few	TRBJ2-3	TGTGCCAGCAGTTCTTTGCGGGGGAGCACAGATACGCAGTATTTT	CASSSLRGSTDTQYF
.	TRBV5-1	many	TRBJ2-7	TGCGCCAGCAGCTTGGATTGGGAGTACGAGCAGTACTTC	CASSLDWEYEQYF
.	TRBV6-1	few	TRBJ2-1	TGTGCCAGCAGTCCCTGGGGGGAGGACAATGAGCAGTTCTTC	CASSPWGEDNEQFF
TRBD1	TRBV5-1	few	TRBJ2-7	TGCGCCAGCAGCCCGGGACAGGGGCACTCCTACGAGCAGTACTTC	CASSPGQGHSYEQYF
.	TRBV20-1	few	TRBJ2-7	TGCAGTGCTCGATCCTCGTCGGGCAGAAGCTACGAGCAGTACTTC	CSARSSSGRSYEQYF
.	TRBV20-1	.	TRBJ2-1	TGCAGTGCTTTGGTAGGGCCTGTAAACAATGAGCAGTTCTTC	CSALVGPVNNEQFF
.	TRBV20-1	few	TRBJ1-4	TGCAGTGCTAGGGAAACAGGCTCCGGGAAACTGTTTTTT	CSARETGSGKLFF
TRBD1	TRBV25-1	.	TRBJ1-2	TGTGCCAGCAGTGATTACAGGGGGGCCAACTATGGCTACACCTTC	CASSDYRGANYGYTF
TRBD2	TRBV4-2	few	TRBJ2-5	TGTGCCAGCAGCCAAGGGCGGGGGGGACAAGAGACCCAGTACTTC	CASSQGRGGQETQYF
TRBD2	TRBV24-1	.	TRBJ2-3	TGTGCCACCAGTGAGGCGGGGGGGCCCTTTGGAGATACGCAGTATTTT	CATSEAGGPFGDTQYF
TRBD1	TRBV20-1	few	TRBJ2-3	TGCAGTGCTGGGGACAGGGCCACCACAGATACGCAGTATTTT	CSAGDRATTDTQYF
TRBD2	TRBV7-2	.	TRBJ2-7	TGTGCCAGCAGCTTAGGGGCTAGCGGCCCCTACGAGCAGTACTTC	CASSLGASGPYEQYF
TRBD1	TRBV10-3	few	TRBJ2-7	TGTGCCATCAGTGAGTCTTATACAGGGGGCTTAGACCCCTACGAGCAGTACTTC	CAISESYTGGLDPYEQYF
TRBD1	TRBV5-1	few	TRBJ2-2	TGCGCCAGCAGATCGGGACAGACGAACACCGGGGAGCTGTTTTTT	CASRSGQTNTGELFF
TRBD1	TRBV5-1	.	TRBJ2-4	TGCGCCAGCAGCTTGGATACAGGGGGCCACAACATTCAGTACTTC	CASSLDTGGHNIQYF